The 7 T cell receptor beta chains given below trace back to one sample, sequenced in a study of OX40 agonist ivuxolimab in advanced cancers. TCRdb's table, derived via immunoSEQ multiplex PCR, lists solely in-frame clones and lacks some. The table records 95,000 to 150,000 clones, about 94% of them present only once. Sequences were derived from CD4+ or CD8+ T cells sorted from blood, sampled in a trial of the OX40 agonist ivuxolimab. Source of these receptors: an adult with an advanced solid tumor such as melanoma, head and neck, liver or kidney cancer.

The chain uses TRBV4-1 and TRBJ1-2, with TRBD1 as a possible D gene (5 bases). The CDR3 is 15 amino acids. Germline loops: CDR1 MGHRA, CDR2 YSYEKL. Trimming left V 0 bases short and J 0 bases short, with 8 bases between. The CDR3 region is CASSQDGGTNYGYTF. In DNA form, the CDR3 reads TGCGCCAGCAGCCAAGATGGGGGAACTAACTATGGCTACACCTTC.

J is TRBJ2-1 and V is TRBV5-1; D remains ambiguous. Trimming left V 6 bases short and J 1 base short, with 11 bases between. The germline gives CDR1 SGHRS, CDR2 YFSETQ. This CDR3 comprises 14 residues. In nucleotides, the CDR3 is TGCGCCAGCAAGGCGCAGGAATCCTACAATGAGCAGTTCTTC. This codes for CASKAQESYNEQFF.

The chain employs TRBV7-9 and TRBJ1-4; D might be TRBD1 (5 bases). CDR3 length: 16 residues. In germline, CDR1 is SEHNR, CDR2 FQNEAQ (reference sequence). With 1 base removed from V and 1 base from J, the gap between germline ends came to 10 bases. The CDR3 region is CASSLVRGVTNEKLFF. The CDR3 region has the DNA TGTGCCAGCAGCTTAGTCCGGGGCGTAACTAATGAAAAACTGTTTTTT. The whole variable domain, filled in from reference TRBV7-9 and TRBJ1-4, reads DTGVSQNPRHKITKRGQNVTFRCDPISEHNRLYWYRQTLGQGPEFLTYFQNEAQLEKSRLLSDRFSAERPKGSFSTLEIQRTEQGDSAMYLCASSLVRGVTNEKLFFGSGTQLSVL.

The sample holds a few counts of this clone. This chain connects TRBV29-1 to TRBJ1-5; 7 nucleotides align to TRBD1. The CDR3 extends over 14 amino acids. J gave up 3 bases and V 7 bases, and 9 bases lay outside the gene matches. Germline V lookup: CDR1 SQVTM, CDR2 ANQGSEA. CDR3 sequence: CSARTGPDNQPQHF. CDR3 DNA: TGCAGCGCAAGGACAGGACCAGACAATCAGCCCCAGCATTTT.

The gene calls are TRBV2 and TRBJ1-6; 9 bases fit TRBD1. Germline loops: CDR1 SNHLY, CDR2 FYNNEI. CDR3 length: 15 amino acids. V was pared by 6 bases and J by 10 bases, with 10 bases of the junction left unmatched. In DNA, the CDR3 is TGTGCCAGCAGAGCGGGACAGGGAATAGGATCACCCCTCCACTTT. Translating it yields CASRAGQGIGSPLHF.

The chain couples TRBV19 to TRBJ2-6, with TRBD1 matching over 10 bases. J gave up 0 bases and V 3 bases, and 14 bases lay outside the gene matches. The CDR3 consists of 21 residues. From germline, CDR1 is LNHDA and CDR2 SQIVND (reference sequence). The CDR3 spells CASSIWGQGLLVHSGANVLTF. CDR3 in DNA: TGTGCCAGTAGTATTTGGGGACAGGGGCTTTTGGTTCACTCTGGGGCCAACGTCCTGACTTTC.

Written as DNA, the CDR3 is TGTGCCAGCAGTTACATAGCGGGAAGCACAGATACGCAGTATTTT. It translates to CASSYIAGSTDTQYF. The V gene is TRBV6-5, the J gene TRBJ2-3; TRBD2 matches at 8 bases. CDR3 length: 15 residues. V lost 2 bases to trimming and J lost 0 bases; unmatched junction nucleotides: 1. Germline V gives CDR1 MNHEY, CDR2 SVGAGI.